This TCR beta chain was recovered during a study of T cells in localized non-small cell lung cancer. The germline CDR1 and CDR2 sequences are SGDLS and YYNGEE. Trimming pared 0 bases from V and 0 bases from J, leaving 15 bases between. The CDR3 covers 17 residues. Sequencing used immunoSEQ multiplex PCR; TCRdb keeps in-frame clones, though not all of them. This sample has approximately 5,900 clones, with approximately 24% found just once. Whole-study findings and limits: Researchers found a median roughly 56 of the top 100 tumor clones in adjacent lung.

Points on this clone: Its target is unknown.

The TCR originated in a female donor older than 55 with stage I lung adenocarcinoma. The chain couples TRBV9 to TRBJ2-5; D may match TRBD1 or TRBD2 (5 bases each). The starting material was lung tumor tissue, obtained before any cancer treatment. This chain's CDR3 is CASSVASRWGYQETQYF. The DNA for the CDR3 is TGTGCCAGCAGCGTAGCTAGCAGGTGGGGGTACCAAGAGACCCAGTACTTC.